The 14 T cell receptor beta chains below were found in one sample sequenced in a study of T cells in Graves' hyperthyroidism and ophthalmopathy (dated by TCRdb to the late 2010s). The library was built by means of multiplex PCR. The instrument given in TCRdb is Illumina HiSeq 2000. The TCR beta CDR3 regions were amplified from RNA transcripts. The TCR CDR3 was subjected to a first round of RT-PCR using the HTBI primer set and the Qiagen OneStep RT-PCR kit. In-frame beta chains were kept once TCRdb had trimmed the public reads at Q25 with fastp and called clones with MiXCR. Rows with a matching CDR3 protein are joined into one entry that keeps the most common DNA and genes. This sample gives around 300,000 distinct CDR3 sequences in total; less than 30% of them show up just once. The ten top clones hold approximately 30% of the sample. The sequencing sample was made of blood. These receptors were taken from a man aged 35 to 55 with Graves' hyperthyroidism that later progressed to Graves' ophthalmopathy.

This clonotype has a count of ten or more. Here the CDR3 reads CSVRGAYEQYF. CDR3 DNA sequence: TGCAGCGTGCGGGGGGCCTACGAGCAGTACTTC. V and J are TRBV29-1 and TRBJ2-7; 8 bases agree with TRBD2. Germline V gene sequence: CDR1 SQVTM, CDR2 ANQGSEA. V shed 6 bases and J 2 bases; nucleotides not matched to a gene: 0. The CDR3 sequence is 11 residues long.

This clonotype was observed at least ten times. The chain uses TRBV27 and TRBJ2-2; D is perhaps TRBD1 (6 bases). Germline-derived CDR1 and CDR2 are MNHEY and SMNVEV (reference sequence). This CDR3 is built from 15 residues. The V end was cut by 2 bases, the J end by 7 bases, with 14 bases between. The CDR3 nucleotides are TGTGCCAGCAGTTTAGACAGGAAGGTGGGCGGGGAGCTGTTTTTT. Amino acids: CASSLDRKVGGELFF.

The sample holds many counts of this clonotype. The V gene is TRBV12-3 or TRBV12-4, the J gene TRBJ2-4; D uncertain. This CDR3 region has 14 residues. V lost 6 bases and J 3 bases, leaving 12 bases between the germline ends. The DNA for the CDR3 is TGTGCCAGCAGCATAGGGTCGGGCAAAAACATTCAGTACTTC. This sequence encodes CASSIGSGKNIQYF.

There are many counts of this clonotype. The J gene is TRBJ2-7, the V gene TRBV13; possibly TRBD1 or TRBD2 for D (5 bases each). V was pared by 5 bases and J by 0 bases, with 17 bases between. Germline CDR1 and CDR2: PRHDT and FYEKMQ (reference sequence). The CDR3 loop spans 16 amino acids. The CDR3 region is CASSPSGRGSSYEQYF. CDR3 DNA: TGTGCCAGCAGCCCCTCGGGGCGCGGCAGCTCCTACGAGCAGTACTTC.

This clonotype was picked up many times. The genes are TRBV6-1 and TRBJ1-5; 9 bases agree with TRBD1. The V and J ends lost 7 bases and 5 bases, in that order; junction bases with no gene match: 3. The CDR3 loop spans 13 amino acids. CDR1 is MNHNS and CDR2 is SASEGT in the germline V gene. DNA of the CDR3: TGTGCCAGCACGACAGGGGGGCATCAGCCCCAGCATTTT. It encodes CASTTGGHQPQHF.

This clonotype was observed many times. The chain couples TRBV12-3 or TRBV12-4 to TRBJ1-3; D call uncertain. Trimming left V 5 bases short and J 7 bases short, with 9 bases between. CDR3 length: 12 residues. As DNA, the CDR3 is TGTGCCAGCAGTCCCCTCCCGAACACCATATATTTT. Translation: CASSPLPNTIYF.

The sample holds many counts of this clonotype. The chain couples TRBV29-1 to TRBJ2-7, with 7 bases lining up with TRBD1. This CDR3 spans 13 amino acids. The J segment lost 6 bases and the V segment lost 3 bases, leaving 8 bases of the junction unmatched. CDR1 is SQVTM, CDR2 ANQGSEA, per germline. The CDR3 protein is CSVDEGGHVEQYF. For the CDR3, the DNA is TGCAGCGTTGATGAAGGGGGCCACGTCGAGCAGTACTTC.

This clonotype was seen many times. The chain carries TRBV11-2 and TRBJ2-4; 10 nucleotides agree with TRBD1. V trimming: 0 bases; J trimming: 6 bases; junction bases outside the gene matches: 11. In germline, CDR1 is SGHAT, CDR2 FQNNGV. This CDR3 comprises 18 residues. The CDR3 DNA follows: TGTGCCAGCAGCTTAGATCTTAGGACAGGGGGTAGGGGAAACATTCAGTACTTC. Encoded protein: CASSLDLRTGGRGNIQYF.

This clonotype has ten or more counts. The chain has TRBV2 and TRBJ1-5; TRBD1 matches 7 bases. Germline CDR1 and CDR2: SNHLY and FYNNEI. CDR3 length: 14 amino acids. Germline trimming cut 8 bases from V and 4 bases from J; bases unmatched to any gene: 8. In nucleotides, the CDR3 is TGTGCCAGCGCCGACAGGGTGGGGAATCAGCCCCAGCATTTT. Its protein is CASADRVGNQPQHF.

There are many counts of this clonotype. The rearrangement uses TRBV18 and TRBJ1-5, with 7 bases identical to TRBD1. Germline CDR1 reads KGHSH; CDR2 reads LQKENI. Trimming cost V 3 bases and J 6 bases; bases outside gene matches: 5. The CDR3 extends over 14 amino acids. Here the CDR3 DNA reads TGTGCCAGCTCACCCGGGACAGTGGGTCAGCCCCAGCATTTT. Protein: CASSPGTVGQPQHF.

This clonotype was counted ten times or more. The chain carries TRBV25-1 and TRBJ1-1, with D perhaps TRBD1 (5 bases). The CDR3 sequence is 14 residues long. CDR1 is MGHDK, CDR2 SYGVNS, per germline. Between the trimmed V and J ends, which lost 3 bases and 6 bases, there was a span of 14 bases. The DNA of the CDR3 is TGTGCCAGCAGTGAGGGCGGACTAGGGGCTGAAGCTTTCTTT. Amino acid sequence: CASSEGGLGAEAFF. The full variable domain, completed using reference TRBV25-1 and TRBJ1-1, is EADIYQTPRYLVIGTGKKITLECSQTMGHDKMYWYQQDPGMELHLIHYSYGVNSTEKGDLSSESTVSRIRTEHFPLTLESARPSHTSQYLCASSEGGLGAEAFFGQGTRLTVV.

The chain is built from TRBV28 and TRBJ1-1; D gene unclear. Germline CDR1 reads MDHEN; CDR2 reads SYDVKM. Deletions cut 1 base from V and 4 bases from J, with 13 bases between. This CDR3 has 15 residues. CDR3 sequence reads: CASSLLLGLGTEAFF. In DNA, the CDR3 is TGTGCCAGCAGTTTATTGCTCGGGTTGGGCACTGAAGCTTTCTTT.

The table lists this clonotype with a few counts. The CDR3 DNA sequence: TGTGCCACCATAGGGACGCTTAACTATGGCTACACCTTC. Its translation: CATIGTLNYGYTF. The chain couples TRBV24-1 to TRBJ1-2; D is perhaps TRBD1 (5 bases). With 8 bases removed from V and 1 base from J, the gap between germline ends came to 10 bases. This CDR3 region has 13 residues. CDR1 and CDR2 from the germline V gene are KGHDR and SFDVKD.

V usage is TRBV30 and J usage is TRBJ1-3; no clear D. This CDR3 has 15 residues. Germline CDR1 reads GTSNPN; CDR2 reads SVGIG (reference sequence). Trimming took off 0 bases at V and 0 bases at J, with 9 bases between the two ends. The CDR3 bases are TGTGCCTGGAGTGTACTTACAGTCTCTGGAAACACCATATATTTT. It codes for CAWSVLTVSGNTIYF.